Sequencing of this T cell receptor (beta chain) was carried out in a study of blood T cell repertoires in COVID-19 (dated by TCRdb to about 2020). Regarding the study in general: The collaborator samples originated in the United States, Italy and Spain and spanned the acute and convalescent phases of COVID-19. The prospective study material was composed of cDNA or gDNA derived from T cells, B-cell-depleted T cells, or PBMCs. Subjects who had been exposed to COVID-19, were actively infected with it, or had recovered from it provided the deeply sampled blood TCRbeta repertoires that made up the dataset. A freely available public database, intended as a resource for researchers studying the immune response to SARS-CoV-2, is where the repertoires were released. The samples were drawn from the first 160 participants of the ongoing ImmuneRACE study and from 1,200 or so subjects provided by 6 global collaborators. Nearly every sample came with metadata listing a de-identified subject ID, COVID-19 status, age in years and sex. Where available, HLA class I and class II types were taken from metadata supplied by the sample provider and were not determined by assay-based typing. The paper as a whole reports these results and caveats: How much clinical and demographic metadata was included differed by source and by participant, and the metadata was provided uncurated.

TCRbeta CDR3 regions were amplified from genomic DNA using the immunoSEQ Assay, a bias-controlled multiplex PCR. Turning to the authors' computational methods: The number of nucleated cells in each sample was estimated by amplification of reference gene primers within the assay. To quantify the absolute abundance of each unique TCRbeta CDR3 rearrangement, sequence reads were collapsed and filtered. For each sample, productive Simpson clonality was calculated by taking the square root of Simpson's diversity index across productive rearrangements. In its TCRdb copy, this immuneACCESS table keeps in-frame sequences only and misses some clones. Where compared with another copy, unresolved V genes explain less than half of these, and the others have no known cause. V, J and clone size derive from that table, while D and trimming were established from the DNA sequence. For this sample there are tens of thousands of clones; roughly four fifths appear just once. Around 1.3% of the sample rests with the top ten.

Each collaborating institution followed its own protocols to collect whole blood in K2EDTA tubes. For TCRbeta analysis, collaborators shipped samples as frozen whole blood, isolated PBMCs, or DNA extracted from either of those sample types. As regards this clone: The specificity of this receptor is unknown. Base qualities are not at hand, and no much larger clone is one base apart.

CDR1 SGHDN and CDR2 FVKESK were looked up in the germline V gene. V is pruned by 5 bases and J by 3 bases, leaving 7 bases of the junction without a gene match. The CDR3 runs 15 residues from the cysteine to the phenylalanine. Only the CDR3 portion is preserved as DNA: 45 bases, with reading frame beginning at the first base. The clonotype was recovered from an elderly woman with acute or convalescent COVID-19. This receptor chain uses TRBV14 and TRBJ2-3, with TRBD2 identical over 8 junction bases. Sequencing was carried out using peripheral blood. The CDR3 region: CASSSGGAGTDTQYF. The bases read TGTGCCAGCAGCAGCGGGGGCGCGGGGACAGATACGCAGTATTTT.